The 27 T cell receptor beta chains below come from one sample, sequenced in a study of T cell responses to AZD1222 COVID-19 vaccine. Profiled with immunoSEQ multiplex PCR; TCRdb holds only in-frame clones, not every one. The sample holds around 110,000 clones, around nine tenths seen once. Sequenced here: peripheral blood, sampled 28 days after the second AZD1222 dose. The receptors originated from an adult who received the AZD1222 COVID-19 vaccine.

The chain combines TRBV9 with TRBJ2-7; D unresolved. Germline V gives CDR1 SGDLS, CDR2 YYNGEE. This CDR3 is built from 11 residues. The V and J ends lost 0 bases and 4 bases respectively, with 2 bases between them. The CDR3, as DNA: TGTGCCAGCAGCGTAGGTTACGAGCAGTACTTC. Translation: CASSVGYEQYF.

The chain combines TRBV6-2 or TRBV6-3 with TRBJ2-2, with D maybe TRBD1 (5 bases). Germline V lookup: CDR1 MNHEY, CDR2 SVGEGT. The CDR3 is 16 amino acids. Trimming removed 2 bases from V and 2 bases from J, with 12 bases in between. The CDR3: CASSYGYGANTGELFF. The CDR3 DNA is TGTGCCAGCAGTTACGGGTATGGGGCTAACACCGGGGAGCTGTTTTTT.

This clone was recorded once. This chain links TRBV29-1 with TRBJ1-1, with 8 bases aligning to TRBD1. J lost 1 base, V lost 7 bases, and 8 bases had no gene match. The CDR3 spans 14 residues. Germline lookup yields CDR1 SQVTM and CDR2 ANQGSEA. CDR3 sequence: CSAAKGTGNTEAFF. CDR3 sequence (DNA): TGCAGCGCTGCTAAGGGGACAGGGAACACTGAAGCTTTCTTT. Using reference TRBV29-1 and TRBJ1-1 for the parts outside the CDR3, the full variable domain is SAVISQKPSRDICQRGTSLTIQCQVDSQVTMMFWYRQQPGQSLTLIATANQGSEATYESGFVIDKFPISRPNLTFSTLTVSNMSPEDSSIYLCSAAKGTGNTEAFFGQGTRLTVV.

This chain's CDR3 is CASSLEGRGNSNQPQHF. CDR3 coding DNA: TGTGCCAGCAGCTTAGAGGGGAGGGGTAATAGCAATCAGCCCCAGCATTTT. The chain links TRBV7-2 to TRBJ1-5; tentatively, D is TRBD1 (5 bases). Germline values: CDR1 SGHTA, CDR2 FQGNSA. CDR3 length: 17 residues. V was shortened by 1 base and J by 0 bases, with 13 bases between the two germline ends.

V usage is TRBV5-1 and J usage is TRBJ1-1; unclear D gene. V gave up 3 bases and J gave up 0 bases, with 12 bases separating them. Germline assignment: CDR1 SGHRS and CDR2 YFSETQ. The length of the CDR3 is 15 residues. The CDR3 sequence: CASSYFTNVNTEAFF. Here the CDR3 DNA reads TGCGCCAGCAGCTATTTCACGAACGTGAACACTGAAGCTTTCTTT.

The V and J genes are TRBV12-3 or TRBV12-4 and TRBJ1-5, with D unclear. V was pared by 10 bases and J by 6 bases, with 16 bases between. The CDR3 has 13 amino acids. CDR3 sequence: CATQVRGGQPQHF. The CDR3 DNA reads TGTGCCACCCAGGTCCGAGGAGGTCAGCCCCAGCATTTT.

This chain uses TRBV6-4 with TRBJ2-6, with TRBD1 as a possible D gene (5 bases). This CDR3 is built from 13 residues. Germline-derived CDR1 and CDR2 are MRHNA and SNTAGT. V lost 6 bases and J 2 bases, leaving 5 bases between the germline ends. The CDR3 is CASRGAGANVLTF. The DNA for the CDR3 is TGTGCCAGCAGAGGGGCTGGGGCCAACGTCCTGACTTTC.

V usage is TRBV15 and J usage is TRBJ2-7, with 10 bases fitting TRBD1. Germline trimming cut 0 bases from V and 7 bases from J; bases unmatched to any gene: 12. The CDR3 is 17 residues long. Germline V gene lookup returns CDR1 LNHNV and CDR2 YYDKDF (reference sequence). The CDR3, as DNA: TGTGCCACCAGCAGAGATTCCCTCGGACAGGGGGTTAGGGAGCAGTACTTC. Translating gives CATSRDSLGQGVREQYF.

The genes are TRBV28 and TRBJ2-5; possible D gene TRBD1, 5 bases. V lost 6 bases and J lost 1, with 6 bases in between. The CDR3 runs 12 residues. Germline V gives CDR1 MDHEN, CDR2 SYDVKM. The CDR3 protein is CASRTVQETQYF. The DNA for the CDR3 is TGTGCCAGCAGGACAGTCCAAGAGACCCAGTACTTC. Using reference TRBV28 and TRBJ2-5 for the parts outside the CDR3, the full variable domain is DVKVTQSSRYLVKRTGEKVFLECVQDMDHENMFWYRQDPGLGLRLIYFSYDVKMKEKGDIPEGYSVSREKKERFSLILESASTNQTSMYLCASRTVQETQYFGPGTRLLVL.

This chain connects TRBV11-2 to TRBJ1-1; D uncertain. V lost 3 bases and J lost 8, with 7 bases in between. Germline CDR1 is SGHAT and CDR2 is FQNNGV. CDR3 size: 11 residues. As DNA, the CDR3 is TGTGCCAGCAGCTTTGGTGGAGAAGCTTTCTTT. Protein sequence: CASSFGGEAFF.

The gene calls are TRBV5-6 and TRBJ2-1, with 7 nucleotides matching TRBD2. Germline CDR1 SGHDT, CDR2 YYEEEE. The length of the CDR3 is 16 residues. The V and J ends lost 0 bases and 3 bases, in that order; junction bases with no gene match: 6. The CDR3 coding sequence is TGTGCCAGCAGCTTGGTGCTAGCGGACATCTACAATGAGCAGTTCTTC. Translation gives CASSLVLADIYNEQFF. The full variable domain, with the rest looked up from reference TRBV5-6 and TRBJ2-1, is DAGVTQSPTHLIKTRGQQVTLRCSPKSGHDTVSWYQQALGQGPQFIFQYYEEEERQRGNFPDRFSGHQFPNYSSELNVNALLLGDSALYLCASSLVLADIYNEQFFGPGTRLTVL.

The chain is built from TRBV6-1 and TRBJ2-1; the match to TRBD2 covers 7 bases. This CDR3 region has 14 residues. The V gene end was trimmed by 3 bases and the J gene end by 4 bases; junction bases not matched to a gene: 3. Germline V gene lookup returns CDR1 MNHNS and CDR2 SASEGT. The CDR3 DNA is TGTGCCAGCAGTGAGGGGACTACGTACAATGAGCAGTTCTTC. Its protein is CASSEGTTYNEQFF.

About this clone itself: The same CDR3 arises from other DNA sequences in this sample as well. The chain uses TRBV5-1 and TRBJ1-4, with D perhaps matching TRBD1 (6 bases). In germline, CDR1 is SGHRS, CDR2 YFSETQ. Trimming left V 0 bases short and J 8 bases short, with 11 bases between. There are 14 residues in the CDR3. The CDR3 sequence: CASSLAGAREKLFF. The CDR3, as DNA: TGCGCCAGCAGCTTGGCGGGGGCGCGAGAAAAACTGTTTTTT.

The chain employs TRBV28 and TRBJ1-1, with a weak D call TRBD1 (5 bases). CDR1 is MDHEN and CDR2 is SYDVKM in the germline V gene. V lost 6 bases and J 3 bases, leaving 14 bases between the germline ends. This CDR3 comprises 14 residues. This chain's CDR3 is CASSPGLPYTEAFF. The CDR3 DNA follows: TGTGCCAGCAGCCCGGGACTGCCGTACACTGAAGCTTTCTTT.

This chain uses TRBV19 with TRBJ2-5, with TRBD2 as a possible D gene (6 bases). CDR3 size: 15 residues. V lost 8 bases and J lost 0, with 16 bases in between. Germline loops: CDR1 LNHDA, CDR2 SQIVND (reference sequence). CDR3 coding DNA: TGTGCCAGTTCCTGGAGAGGGAGGAACCAAGAGACCCAGTACTTC. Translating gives CASSWRGRNQETQYF.

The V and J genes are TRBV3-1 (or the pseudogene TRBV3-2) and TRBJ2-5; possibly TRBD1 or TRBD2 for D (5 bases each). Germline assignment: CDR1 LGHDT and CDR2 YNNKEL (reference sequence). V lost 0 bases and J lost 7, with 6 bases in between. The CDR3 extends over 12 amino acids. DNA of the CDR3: TGTGCCAGCAGCCAAGATGGGACGACCCAGTACTTC. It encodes CASSQDGTTQYF.

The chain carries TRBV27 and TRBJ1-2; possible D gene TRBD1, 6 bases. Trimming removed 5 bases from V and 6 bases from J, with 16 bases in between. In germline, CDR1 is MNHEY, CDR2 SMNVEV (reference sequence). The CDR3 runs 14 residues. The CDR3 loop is CASSPTAGADGYTF. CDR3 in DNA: TGTGCCAGCAGTCCCACGGCAGGGGCTGATGGCTACACCTTC.

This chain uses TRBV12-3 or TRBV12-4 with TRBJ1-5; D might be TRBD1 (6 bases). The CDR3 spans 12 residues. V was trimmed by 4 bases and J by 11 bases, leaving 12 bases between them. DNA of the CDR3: TGTGCCAGCAGTTACAACAGGGAAGCCCAGCATTTT. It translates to CASSYNREAQHF.

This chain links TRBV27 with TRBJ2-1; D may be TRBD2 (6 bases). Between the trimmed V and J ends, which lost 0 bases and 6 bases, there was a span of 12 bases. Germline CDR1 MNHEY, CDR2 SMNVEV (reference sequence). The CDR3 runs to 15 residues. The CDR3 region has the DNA TGTGCCAGCAGTTTATCCCTAGCGTTCAGCAATGAGCAGTTCTTC. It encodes CASSLSLAFSNEQFF.

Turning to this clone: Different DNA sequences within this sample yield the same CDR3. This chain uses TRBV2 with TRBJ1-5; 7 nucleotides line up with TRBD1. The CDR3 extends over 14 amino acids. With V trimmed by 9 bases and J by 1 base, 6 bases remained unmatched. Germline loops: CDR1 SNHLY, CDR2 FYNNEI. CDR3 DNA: TGTGCCAGTAGGGGGCAGGTGAGCAATCAGCCCCAGCATTTT. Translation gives CASRGQVSNQPQHF.

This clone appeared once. Here the CDR3 reads CASSFTGTSPTDTQYF. For the CDR3, the DNA is TGTGCCAGCAGCTTCACCGGGACTAGCCCTACAGATACGCAGTATTTT. The V call is TRBV7-2, the J call TRBJ2-3; 9 bases map to TRBD2. Germline CDR1 is SGHTA and CDR2 is FQGNSA. V lost 3 bases to trimming and J lost 3 bases; unmatched junction nucleotides: 7. The CDR3 is 16 residues long. Using reference TRBV7-2 and TRBJ2-3 for the parts outside the CDR3, the full variable domain is GAGVSQSPSNKVTEKGKDVELRCDPISGHTALYWYRQSLGQGLEFLIYFQGNSAPDKSGLPSDRFSAERTGGSVSTLTIQRTQQEDSAVYLCASSFTGTSPTDTQYFGPGTRLTVL.

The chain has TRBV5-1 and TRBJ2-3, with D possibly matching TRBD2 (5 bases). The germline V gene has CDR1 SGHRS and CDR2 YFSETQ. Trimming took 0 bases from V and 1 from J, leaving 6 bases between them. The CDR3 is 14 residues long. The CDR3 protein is CASSLAGGTDTQYF. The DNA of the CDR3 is TGCGCCAGCAGCTTGGCCGGGGGCACAGATACGCAGTATTTT.

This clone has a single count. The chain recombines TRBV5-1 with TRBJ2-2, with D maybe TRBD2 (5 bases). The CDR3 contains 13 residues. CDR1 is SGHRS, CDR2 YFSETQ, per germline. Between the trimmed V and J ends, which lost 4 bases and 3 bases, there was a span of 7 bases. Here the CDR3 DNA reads TGCGCCAGCAGCAGAGGGCACACCGGGGAGCTGTTTTTT. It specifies CASSRGHTGELFF.

For the CDR3, the DNA is TGTGCCAGCAGTTTACTAGCGGGAGGCTACGAGCAGTACTTC. Protein: CASSLLAGGYEQYF. This rearrangement joins TRBV9 to TRBJ2-7, with 12 bases that match TRBD2. Germline V gene lookup returns CDR1 SGDLS and CDR2 YYNGEE. V lost 5 bases and J lost 3; bases outside the gene matches: 3. CDR3 size: 14 residues.

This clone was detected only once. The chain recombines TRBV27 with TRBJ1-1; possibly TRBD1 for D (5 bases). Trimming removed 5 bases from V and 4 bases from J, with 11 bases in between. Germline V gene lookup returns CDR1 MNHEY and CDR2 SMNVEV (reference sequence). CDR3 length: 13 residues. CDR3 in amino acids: CASSIRRGTEAFF. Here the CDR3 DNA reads TGTGCCAGCAGTATCCGTAGGGGCACTGAAGCTTTCTTT.

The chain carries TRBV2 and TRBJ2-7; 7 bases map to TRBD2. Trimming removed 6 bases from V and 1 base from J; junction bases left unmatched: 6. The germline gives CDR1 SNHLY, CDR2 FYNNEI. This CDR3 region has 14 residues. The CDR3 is CASRISGSSYEQYF. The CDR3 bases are TGTGCCAGCAGAATTAGCGGGTCTTCCTACGAGCAGTACTTC. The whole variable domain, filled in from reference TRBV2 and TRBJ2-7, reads EPEVTQTPSHQVTQMGQEVILRCVPISNHLYFYWYRQILGQKVEFLVSFYNNEISEKSEIFDDQFSVERPDGSNFTLKIRSTKLEDSAMYFCASRISGSSYEQYFGPGTRLTVT.

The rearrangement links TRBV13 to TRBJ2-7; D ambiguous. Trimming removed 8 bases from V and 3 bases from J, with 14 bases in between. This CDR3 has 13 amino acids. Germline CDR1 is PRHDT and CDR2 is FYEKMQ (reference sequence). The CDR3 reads CASAQARYYEQYF. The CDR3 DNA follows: TGTGCCAGCGCCCAGGCCCGCTACTACGAGCAGTACTTC.